This TCR beta chain stems from a study of technical replicates of blood from several donors (dated by TCRdb to between 2016 and 2019). Including cysteine and phenylalanine, the CDR3 has 16 amino acids. Just the 48-base CDR3 DNA is kept, in frame starting at base 1. Based on the germline V gene (reference sequence), the CDR1 and CDR2 sequences are MNHEY and SMNVEV. Relative to germline, V is missing 5 bases and J is missing 2 bases, with 8 bases of the junction outside any gene match. Libraries were made using the immunoSEQ multiplex PCR assay. TCRdb holds this immuneACCESS table with in-frame rearrangements only. Some clones are missing; in checked studies, unresolved V genes explain under half, and the rest has no known cause. In this sample the table shows about 15,000 clones, 84% of which occur a single time. Of the sample, about 11% is held by the ten largest clones. With regard to this clone: It lacks a known antigen. Base qualities are not provided; no much larger clone lies one nucleotide away.

The sequence joins TRBV27 to TRBJ2-7; TRBD2 matches 11 bases in the middle. Sequencing used PBMCs. The TCR sequence derives from a human donor in good health. The CDR3 sequence is CASSTGLAAVAYEQYF. The DNA is TGTGCCAGCAGTACGGGACTAGCGGCCGTCGCCTACGAGCAGTACTTC.